Following are 22 T cell receptor beta chains from one sample sequenced in a study of shared clonotypes between healthy human individuals. Repertoires were generated with immunoSEQ multiplex PCR, while TCRdb's copy carries only in-frame clones and drops some. The sample has millions of clones, 85% to 95% seen once; the top ten hold more than 0.1%. The sequencing input was naive CD4+ T cells sorted from blood. The subset was: CD45RA+ positively selected. These receptor sequences come from a man aged 18 to 30 in good health.

Details on this clone: Other DNA sequences of this sample code for an identical CDR3. V is TRBV6-5 and J is TRBJ1-2; 7 bases match TRBD1. Germline assignment: CDR1 MNHEY and CDR2 SVGAGI. CDR3 length equals 14 residues. V lost 0 bases to trimming and J lost 5 bases; unmatched junction nucleotides: 3. The CDR3 region is CASSYSAGGYGYTF. Written as DNA, the CDR3 is TGTGCCAGCAGTTACTCGGCAGGGGGGTATGGCTACACCTTC.

V and J are TRBV5-8 and TRBJ2-7; unclear D gene. The V gene lost 2 bases and the J gene lost 4 bases, with 7 bases spanning the gap. The germline V gene has CDR1 SGHTS and CDR2 YDEGEE. CDR3 size: 12 residues. The CDR3 DNA reads TGTGCCAGCAGCTTCTCAGCTTACGAGCAGTACTTC. The encoded protein is CASSFSAYEQYF.

The chain joins TRBV27 to TRBJ1-2; weak D call: TRBD1 (6 bases). Trimming took off 0 bases at V and 8 bases at J, with 10 bases between the two ends. This CDR3 has 13 residues. CDR1 and CDR2 (germline): MNHEY, SMNVEV (reference sequence). The chain's CDR3 is CASSLSQGRGYTF. Written as DNA, the CDR3 is TGTGCCAGCAGTTTATCACAGGGAAGGGGCTACACCTTC.

This chain connects TRBV7-2 to TRBJ2-5; D is tentatively TRBD1 or TRBD2 (5 bases each). The CDR3 has 15 amino acids. With 5 bases removed from V and 1 base from J, the gap between germline ends came to 14 bases. Per germline, CDR1 SGHTA and CDR2 FQGNSA. The CDR3 DNA reads as TGTGCCAGCAGCGTCACCGGGACGAGCCAAGAGACCCAGTACTTC. It translates to CASSVTGTSQETQYF.

The chain links TRBV10-3 to TRBJ1-5, with TRBD1 matching over 7 bases. Germline trimming cut 4 bases from V and 9 bases from J; bases unmatched to any gene: 6. The CDR3 totals 13 residues. Germline V gene sequence: CDR1 ENHRY, CDR2 SYGVKD. The DNA for the CDR3 is TGTGCCATCAGTGGCCAGGGGGGGATGCCCCAGCATTTT. This translates into CAISGQGGMPQHF.

About this clone itself: Since a much larger clone is just one base distant, this may be a read error. The rearrangement links TRBV5-4 to TRBJ1-2, with 7 bases that match TRBD1. Germline values: CDR1 SGHNT, CDR2 YYREEE (reference sequence). V shed 4 bases and J 2 bases; nucleotides not matched to a gene: 2. The CDR3 length is 13 residues. The CDR3 reads CASSTTGNYGYTF. CDR3 coding DNA: TGTGCCAGCAGCACGACAGGGAACTATGGCTACACCTTC.

This clone has only one observation. The CDR3 loop is CASSNGQARTDTQYF. The CDR3 DNA sequence: TGTGCCAGCAGCAATGGACAGGCTCGCACAGATACGCAGTATTTT. The chain joins TRBV7-9 to TRBJ2-3; 7 bases agree with TRBD1. Germline trimming cut 5 bases from V and 1 base from J; bases unmatched to any gene: 6. The length of the CDR3 is 15 residues. CDR1 and CDR2 (germline): SEHNR, FQNEAQ (reference sequence).

The V and J genes are TRBV7-2 and TRBJ2-5; TRBD2 agrees at 8 bases. V was clipped by 1 base and J by 0 bases; unmatched bases: 4. CDR3 size: 16 residues. Per the germline V gene, CDR1 is SGHTA and CDR2 is FQGNSA. The CDR3 region is CASSLVRRGDQETQYF. CDR3 sequence (DNA): TGTGCCAGCAGCTTAGTCCGGCGGGGGGACCAAGAGACCCAGTACTTC.

This clone was detected only once. The chain recombines TRBV5-4 with TRBJ1-5; no clear D gene. The CDR3 is 14 amino acids. Germline V gene data show CDR1 as SGHNT and CDR2 as YYREEE (reference sequence). Trimming stripped 3 bases from V and 1 base from J, with 8 bases between. CDR3 coding DNA: TGTGCCAGCAGCTCATTGGGAAGCAATCAGCCCCAGCATTTT. It specifies CASSSLGSNQPQHF. The complete variable domain, with remaining parts taken from reference TRBV5-4 and TRBJ1-5, reads ETGVTQSPTHLIKTRGQQVTLRCSSQSGHNTVSWYQQALGQGPQFIFQYYREEENGRGNFPPRFSGLQFPNYSSELNVNALELDDSALYLCASSSLGSNQPQHFGDGTRLSIL.

To note about this clone: This specimen includes other DNA sequences encoding the same CDR3. This rearrangement joins TRBV5-4 to TRBJ2-5; a weak D match, TRBD2 (6 bases). The germline gives CDR1 SGHNT, CDR2 YYREEE (reference sequence). The ends were cut back, 2 bases at V and 2 bases at J, with 7 bases in the middle. This CDR3 has 13 amino acids. CDR3 protein: CASSFSGQETQYF. The CDR3 DNA follows: TGTGCCAGCAGCTTTAGCGGACAAGAGACCCAGTACTTC.

Note on this clone: The junction departs from germline at one end; a sequencing error may be responsible. The chain combines TRBV9 with TRBJ1-2; 12 bases fit TRBD1. The CDR3 consists of 17 residues. Germline V gene sequence: CDR1 SGDLS, CDR2 YYNGEE. The CDR3 here is CACSVGDRGRSDYGYTF. The CDR3 nucleotides are TGTGCCTGCAGCGTAGGGGACAGGGGGCGGTCCGACTATGGCTACACCTTC.

The chain recombines TRBV5-1 with TRBJ2-7; D is perhaps TRBD2 (6 bases). The CDR3 spans 15 residues. V dropped 0 bases and J dropped 5 bases, with 15 bases sitting between them. CDR1 and CDR2 from the germline V gene are SGHRS and YFSETQ. This CDR3 is CASSLEGGIQDEQYF. The DNA of the CDR3 is TGCGCCAGCAGCTTGGAGGGCGGGATTCAAGACGAGCAGTACTTC.

Worth noting for this clone: The same CDR3 also results from other DNA sequences found in this sample. The chain uses TRBV4-1 and TRBJ1-5; unclear D gene. There are 13 residues in the CDR3. CDR1 is MGHRA, CDR2 YSYEKL, per germline. V dropped 3 bases and J dropped 1 base, with 4 bases sitting between them. The CDR3 protein is CASSQGSNQPQHF. CDR3 in DNA: TGCGCCAGCAGCCAGGGGAGCAATCAGCCCCAGCATTTT.

The chain uses TRBV6-1 and TRBJ2-6; 9 nucleotides agree with TRBD1. Per the germline V gene, CDR1 is MNHNS and CDR2 is SASEGT. This CDR3 region has 14 residues. Losses at the gene ends were 7 bases for V and 7 bases for J; bases not matched to a gene: 5. Written as DNA, the CDR3 is TGTGCCAGCAATAGACAGGGGGTAGCCAACGTCCTGACTTTC. Its protein is CASNRQGVANVLTF.

This sequence joins TRBV10-1 and TRBJ2-3; D might be TRBD2 (5 bases). The ends were cut back, 3 bases at V and 8 bases at J, with 15 bases in the middle. This CDR3 is 14 amino acids long. Germline values: CDR1 WNHNN, CDR2 SYGVQD (reference sequence). This CDR3 reads CASSDGLAWPTQYF. In nucleotides, the CDR3 is TGCGCCAGCAGTGATGGGCTAGCTTGGCCTACGCAGTATTTT.

CDR3 residues: CASRPLAGDTDTQYF. The CDR3 DNA sequence: TGTGCCAGCAGGCCACTAGCGGGAGACACAGATACGCAGTATTTT. This chain uses TRBV5-6 with TRBJ2-3, with TRBD2 matching 11 bases. CDR1 and CDR2 from the germline V gene are SGHDT and YYEEEE. V shed 5 bases and J 2 bases; nucleotides not matched to a gene: 4. This CDR3 region has 15 residues.

The V call is TRBV11-2, the J call TRBJ2-1, with a tentative D call TRBD2 (5 bases). CDR3 length: 19 amino acids. Germline lookup yields CDR1 SGHAT and CDR2 FQNNGV. V shed 8 bases and J shed 0 bases, with 26 bases lying between them. The CDR3 region is CASLAYKGGRSSSYNEQFF. DNA for the CDR3: TGTGCCAGCTTAGCTTATAAAGGAGGCAGGTCGAGCTCCTACAATGAGCAGTTCTTC.

V gene TRBV29-1 combines with J gene TRBJ1-1, with unresolved D. There are 16 residues in the CDR3. The V end was cut by 0 bases, the J end by 3 bases, with 17 bases between. CDR1 and CDR2 from the germline V gene are SQVTM and ANQGSEA. As DNA, the CDR3 is TGCAGCGTTGAAGATCTTGATCGGCCACTGGACACTGAAGCTTTCTTT. It translates to CSVEDLDRPLDTEAFF.

Details on this clone: A read error may produce the germline difference seen at one junction end. This rearrangement joins TRBV20-1 to TRBJ2-5; tentatively, D is TRBD2 (6 bases). This CDR3 has 10 residues. Germline V lookup: CDR1 DFQATT, CDR2 SNEGSKA (reference sequence). CDR3 in amino acids: CSARGDSANF. In DNA form, the CDR3 reads TGCAGTGCCAGAGGGGACTCAGCGAACTTC.

J is TRBJ2-2 and V is TRBV9; D is perhaps TRBD1 (6 bases). The germline gives CDR1 SGDLS, CDR2 YYNGEE. The CDR3 runs 15 residues. V was pared by 4 bases and J by 5 bases, with 15 bases between. The DNA for the CDR3 is TGTGCCAGCAGCCCCACAGGGCTCCGAACCGGGGAGCTGTTTTTT. Amino acids: CASSPTGLRTGELFF.

The chain recombines TRBV7-2 with TRBJ2-7, with 11 nucleotides matching TRBD1. The germline V gene has CDR1 SGHTA and CDR2 FQGNSA. V shed 1 base, J shed 6 bases, and the junction held 5 bases outside the gene matches. The CDR3 spans 15 residues. CDR3 loop: CASSLGGQGAGEQYF. The CDR3 DNA follows: TGTGCCAGCAGCTTAGGAGGACAGGGGGCAGGCGAGCAGTACTTC. The full variable domain, with the rest looked up from reference TRBV7-2 and TRBJ2-7, is GAGVSQSPSNKVTEKGKDVELRCDPISGHTALYWYRQSLGQGLEFLIYFQGNSAPDKSGLPSDRFSAERTGGSVSTLTIQRTQQEDSAVYLCASSLGGQGAGEQYFGPGTRLTVT.

This sequence joins TRBV7-9 and TRBJ1-1; the D gene is possibly TRBD1 (6 bases). Germline V CDR1 and CDR2: SEHNR, FQNEAQ (reference sequence). The CDR3 runs 15 residues. V lost 5 bases and J lost 0, with 13 bases in between. The CDR3 DNA reads TGTGCCAGCAGCGGGGGCGGTTTTATGAACACTGAAGCTTTCTTT. This codes for CASSGGGFMNTEAFF.